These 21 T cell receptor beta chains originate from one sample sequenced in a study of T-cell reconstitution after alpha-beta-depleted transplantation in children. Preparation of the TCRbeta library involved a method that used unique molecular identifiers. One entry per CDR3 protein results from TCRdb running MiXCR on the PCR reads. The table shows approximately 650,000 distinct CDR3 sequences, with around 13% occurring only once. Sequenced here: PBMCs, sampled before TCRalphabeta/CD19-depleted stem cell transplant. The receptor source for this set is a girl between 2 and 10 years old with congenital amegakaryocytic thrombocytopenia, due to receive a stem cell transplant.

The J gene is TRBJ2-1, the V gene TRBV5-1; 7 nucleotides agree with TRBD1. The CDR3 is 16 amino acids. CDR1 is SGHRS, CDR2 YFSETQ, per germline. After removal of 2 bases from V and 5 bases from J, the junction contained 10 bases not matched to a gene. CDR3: CASSFLTGSRNNEQFF. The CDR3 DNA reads TGCGCCAGCAGCTTCCTGACAGGGTCAAGAAACAATGAGCAGTTCTTC. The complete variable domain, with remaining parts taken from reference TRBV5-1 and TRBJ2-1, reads KAGVTQTPRYLIKTRGQQVTLSCSPISGHRSVSWYQQTPGQGLQFLFEYFSETQRNKGNFPGRFSGRQFSNSRSEMNVSTLELGDSALYLCASSFLTGSRNNEQFFGPGTRLTVL.

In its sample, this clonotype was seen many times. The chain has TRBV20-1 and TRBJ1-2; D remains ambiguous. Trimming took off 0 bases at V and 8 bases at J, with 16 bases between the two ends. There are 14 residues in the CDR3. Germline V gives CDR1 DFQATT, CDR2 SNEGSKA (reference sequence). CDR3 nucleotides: TGCAGTGCTAGAGAGGCAGGAGATCTTATGGGCTACACCTTC. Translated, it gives CSAREAGDLMGYTF.

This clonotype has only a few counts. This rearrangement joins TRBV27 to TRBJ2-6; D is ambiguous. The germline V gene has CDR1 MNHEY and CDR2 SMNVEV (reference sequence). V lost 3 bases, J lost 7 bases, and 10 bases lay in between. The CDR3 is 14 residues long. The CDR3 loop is CASSFASPANVLTF. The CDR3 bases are TGTGCCAGCAGTTTCGCCTCCCCCGCCAACGTCCTGACTTTC.

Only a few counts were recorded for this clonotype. The CDR3: CASSQVGSEQFF. The CDR3 bases are TGTGCCAGCAGCCAAGTGGGGTCTGAGCAGTTCTTC. The chain links TRBV3-1 to TRBJ2-1; D is ambiguous. Deletions cut 1 base from V and 9 bases from J, with 7 bases between. Germline V CDR1 and CDR2: LGHDT, YNNKEL (reference sequence). The CDR3 has 12 amino acids.

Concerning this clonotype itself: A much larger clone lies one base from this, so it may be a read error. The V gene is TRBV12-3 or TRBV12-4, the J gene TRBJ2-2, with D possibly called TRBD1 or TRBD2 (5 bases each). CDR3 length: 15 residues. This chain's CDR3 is CASSLLPTDTGELSF. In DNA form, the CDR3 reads TGTGCCAGCAGTTTACTGCCGACGGACACCGGGGAGCTGTCTTTT.

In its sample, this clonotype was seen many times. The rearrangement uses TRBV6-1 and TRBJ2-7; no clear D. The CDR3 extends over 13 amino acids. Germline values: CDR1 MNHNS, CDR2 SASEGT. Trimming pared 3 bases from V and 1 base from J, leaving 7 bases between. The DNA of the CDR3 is TGTGCCAGCAGTGACATTGATTCCTACGAGCAGTACTTC. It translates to CASSDIDSYEQYF.

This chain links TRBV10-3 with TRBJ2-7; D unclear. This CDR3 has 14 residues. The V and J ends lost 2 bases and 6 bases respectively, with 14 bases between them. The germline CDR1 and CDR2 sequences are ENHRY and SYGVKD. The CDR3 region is CAISEILELGEQYF. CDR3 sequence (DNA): TGTGCCATCAGTGAGATTCTGGAGTTAGGCGAGCAGTACTTC.

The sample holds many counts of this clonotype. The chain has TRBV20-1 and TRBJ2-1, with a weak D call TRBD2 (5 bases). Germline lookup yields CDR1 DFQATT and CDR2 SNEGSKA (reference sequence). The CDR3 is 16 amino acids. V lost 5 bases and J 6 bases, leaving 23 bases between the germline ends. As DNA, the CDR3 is TGCAGTGCTCCAGCGTTTGATCCAGCGGCCCTCAATGAGCAGTTCTTC. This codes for CSAPAFDPAALNEQFF.

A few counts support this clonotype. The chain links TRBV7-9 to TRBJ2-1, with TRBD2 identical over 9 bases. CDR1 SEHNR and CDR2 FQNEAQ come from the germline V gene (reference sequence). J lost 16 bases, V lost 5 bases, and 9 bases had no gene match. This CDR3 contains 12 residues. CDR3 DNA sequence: TGTGCCAGCAGCCAGAGACTAGCGGCTGATTTCTTC. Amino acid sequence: CASSQRLAADFF.

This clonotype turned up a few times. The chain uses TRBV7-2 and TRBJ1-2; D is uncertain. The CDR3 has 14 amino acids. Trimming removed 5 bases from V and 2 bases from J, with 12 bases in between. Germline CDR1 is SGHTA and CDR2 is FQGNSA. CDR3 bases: TGTGCCAGCAGCCTAGGGTTGGGGAACTATGGCTACACCTTC. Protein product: CASSLGLGNYGYTF.

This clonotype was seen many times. CDR3 protein: CSAALSGLTYEQYF. The CDR3 DNA follows: TGCAGTGCCGCTCTTAGCGGCCTTACCTACGAGCAGTACTTC. The genes are TRBV20-1 and TRBJ2-7; weak D call: TRBD2 (6 bases). The CDR3 sequence is 14 residues long. V lost 6 bases and J 2 bases, leaving 17 bases between the germline ends. Germline V gene data show CDR1 as DFQATT and CDR2 as SNEGSKA (reference sequence).

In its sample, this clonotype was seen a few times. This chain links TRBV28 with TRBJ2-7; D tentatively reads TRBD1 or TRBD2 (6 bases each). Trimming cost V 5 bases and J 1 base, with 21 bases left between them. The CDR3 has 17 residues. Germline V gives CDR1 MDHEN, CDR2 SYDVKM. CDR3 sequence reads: CASSTYWGAHLSYEQYF. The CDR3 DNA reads TGTGCCAGCAGTACCTATTGGGGGGCCCATTTATCCTACGAGCAGTACTTC.

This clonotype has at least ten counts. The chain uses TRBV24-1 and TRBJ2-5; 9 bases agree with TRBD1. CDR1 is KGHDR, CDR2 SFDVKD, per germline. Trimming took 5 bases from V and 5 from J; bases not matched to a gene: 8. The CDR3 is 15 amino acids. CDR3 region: CATSVLRDRDETQYF. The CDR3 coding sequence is TGTGCCACCAGTGTCCTCCGGGACAGGGATGAGACCCAGTACTTC.

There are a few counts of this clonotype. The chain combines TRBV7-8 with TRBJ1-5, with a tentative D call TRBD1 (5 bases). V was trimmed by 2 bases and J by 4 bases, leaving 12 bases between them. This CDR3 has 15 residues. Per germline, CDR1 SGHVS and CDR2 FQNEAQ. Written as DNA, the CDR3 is TGTGCCAGCAGCTTAATGCAGGGAGAGAATCAGCCCCAGCATTTT. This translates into CASSLMQGENQPQHF.

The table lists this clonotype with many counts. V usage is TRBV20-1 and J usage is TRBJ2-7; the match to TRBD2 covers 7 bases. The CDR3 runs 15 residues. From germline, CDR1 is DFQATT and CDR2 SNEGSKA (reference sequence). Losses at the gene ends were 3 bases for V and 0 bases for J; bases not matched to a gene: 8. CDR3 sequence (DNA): TGCAGTGCTAGCGCCACGGGGGGTGGCTCCTACGAGCAGTACTTC. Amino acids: CSASATGGGSYEQYF.

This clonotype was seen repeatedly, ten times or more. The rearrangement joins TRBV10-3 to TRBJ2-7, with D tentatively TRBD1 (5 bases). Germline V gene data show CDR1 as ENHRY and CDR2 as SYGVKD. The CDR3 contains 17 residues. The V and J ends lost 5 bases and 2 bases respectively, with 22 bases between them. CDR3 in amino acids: CAISRPPDSATAYEQYF. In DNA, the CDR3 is TGTGCCATCAGTCGCCCCCCTGACAGCGCAACCGCCTACGAGCAGTACTTC.

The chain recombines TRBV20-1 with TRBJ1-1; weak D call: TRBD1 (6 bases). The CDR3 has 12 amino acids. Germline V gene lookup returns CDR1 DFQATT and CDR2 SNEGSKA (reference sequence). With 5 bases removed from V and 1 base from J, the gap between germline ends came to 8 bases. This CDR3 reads CSAGQWNTEAFF. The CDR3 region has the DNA TGCAGTGCTGGACAGTGGAACACTGAAGCTTTCTTT.

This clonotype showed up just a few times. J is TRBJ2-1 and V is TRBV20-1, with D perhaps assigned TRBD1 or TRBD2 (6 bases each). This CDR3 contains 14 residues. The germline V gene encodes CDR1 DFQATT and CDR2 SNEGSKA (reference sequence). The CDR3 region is CSARGSGPYNEQFF. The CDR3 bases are TGCAGCGCGAGGGGGAGCGGGCCGTACAATGAGCAGTTCTTC.

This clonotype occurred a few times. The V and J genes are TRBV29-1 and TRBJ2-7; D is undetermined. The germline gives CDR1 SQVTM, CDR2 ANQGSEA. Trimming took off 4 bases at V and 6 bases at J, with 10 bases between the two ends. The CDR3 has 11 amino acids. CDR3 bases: TGCAGCGTTGTCAGAGCTCGCGAGCAGTACTTC. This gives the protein CSVVRAREQYF.

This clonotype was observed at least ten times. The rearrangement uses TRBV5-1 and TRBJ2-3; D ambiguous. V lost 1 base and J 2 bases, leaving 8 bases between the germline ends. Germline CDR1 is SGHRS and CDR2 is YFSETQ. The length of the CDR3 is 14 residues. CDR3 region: CASSLTAATDTQYF. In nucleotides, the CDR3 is TGCGCCAGCAGCTTGACGGCAGCCACAGATACGCAGTATTTT.

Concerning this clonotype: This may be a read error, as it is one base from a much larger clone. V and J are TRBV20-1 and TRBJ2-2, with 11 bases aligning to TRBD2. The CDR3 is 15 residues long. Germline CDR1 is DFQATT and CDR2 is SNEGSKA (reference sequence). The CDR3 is CSARVPSGRPGEPFF. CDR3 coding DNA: TGCAGTGCTAGAGTCCCTAGCGGGAGGCCCGGGGAGCCGTTTTTT.